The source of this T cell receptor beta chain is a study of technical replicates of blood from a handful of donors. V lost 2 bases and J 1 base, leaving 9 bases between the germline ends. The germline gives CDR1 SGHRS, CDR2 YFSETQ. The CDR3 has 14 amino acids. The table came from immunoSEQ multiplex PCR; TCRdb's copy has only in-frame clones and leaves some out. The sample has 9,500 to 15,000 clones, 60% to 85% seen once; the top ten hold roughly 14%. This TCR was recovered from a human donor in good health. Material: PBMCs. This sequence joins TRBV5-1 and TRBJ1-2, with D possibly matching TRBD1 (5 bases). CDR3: CASSFGDSNYGYTF. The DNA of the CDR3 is TGCGCCAGCAGCTTTGGCGACAGTAACTATGGCTACACCTTC.